Listed below are T cell receptor beta chains from one sample, sequenced in a study of T cells expressing NK-cell markers. TCRdb re-called the 5' RACE reads and gives one entry per CDR3 protein, without DNA. The listing contains roughly 450,000 distinct CDR3 sequences. The sample comprised blood T cells: a sorted CD56 or NKG2C T cell subset, CD4+ or CD8+ T cells, or bulk PBMC T cells (not recorded which). The receptors were gathered from a woman in her forties or fifties in good health. The CDR3 runs from the conserved cysteine through the conserved F or W. Fields, in order: J gene, V gene, CDR3 protein.

TRBJ2-5 | TRBV9 | CASSVVSGPQETQYF
TRBJ2-4 | TRBV12-3/TRBV12-4 | CATRELGKNIQYF
TRBJ2-1 | TRBV9 | CASSVVGSGDEQFF
TRBJ2-7 | TRBV12-3/TRBV12-4 | CASRSQGYEQYF
TRBJ2-1 | TRBV25-1 | CASSPAGRHNEQFF
TRBJ1-5 | TRBV4-1 | CASSHPGQGANQPQHF
TRBJ2-1 | TRBV11-2 | CASSSPRGSHEQFF
TRBJ2-1 | TRBV11-3 | CASSLAVAANEQFF
TRBJ2-3 | TRBV20-1 | CSAPSGAITDTQYF
TRBJ2-7 | TRBV24-1 | CATGTGTGDEQYF
TRBJ1-2 | TRBV10-3 | CAISDHRKGQFNNYGYTF
TRBJ2-5 | TRBV18 | CASSPGNRQETQYF
TRBJ2-3 | TRBV12-3/TRBV12-4 | CASSLEVTDTQYF
TRBJ1-2 | TRBV12-5 | CASARGVKGSGYTF
TRBJ2-1 | TRBV11-1 | CASSLTGREDWNEQFF
TRBJ2-6 | TRBV11-2 | CASSARLATGANVLTF
TRBJ1-1 | TRBV12-3/TRBV12-4 | CASSPGAGAFF
TRBJ2-1 | TRBV7-9 | CASSSGTSGRRQFF
TRBJ1-5 | TRBV27 | CASRADRGLSPQHF
TRBJ1-3 | TRBV5-8 | CASSLDRASGNTIYF
TRBJ1-2 | TRBV19 | CASRDQGTQGYGYTF
TRBJ1-1 | TRBV11-3 | CASSTPGQVAFF
TRBJ2-1 | TRBV14 | CASSQDSALSYNEQFF
TRBJ1-1 | TRBV27 | CASSLRGRQLAFF
TRBJ2-1 | TRBV2 | CASTERVSKFF
TRBJ2-1 | TRBV20-1 | CSATASGGMQFF
TRBJ2-1 | TRBV7-9 | CASSSPAGFSGNEQFF
TRBJ2-3 | TRBV29-1 | CSVEEADIVSDTQYF
TRBJ2-1 | TRBV5-1 | CASSSGLGQTRYNEQFF
TRBJ2-1 | TRBV18 | CASSFVGLVGGEQFF
TRBJ2-3 | TRBV28 | CASNPPQGAGADTQYF
TRBJ2-3 | TRBV12-3/TRBV12-4 | CASSFGQTTDTQYF
TRBJ1-6 | TRBV9 | CASSGPGQLNSPLHF
TRBJ2-3 | TRBV7-9 | CASTRGTSGRSSTDTQYF
TRBJ2-3 | TRBV14 | CASSPWASTDTQYF
TRBJ2-1 | TRBV15 | CATSGRAWNEQFF
TRBJ2-3 | TRBV24-1 | CATSEGTDFTDTQYF
TRBJ2-1 | TRBV12-3/TRBV12-4 | CASSFSAGKGHEQFF
TRBJ2-3 | TRBV6-5 | CASSPNRGPDTQYF
TRBJ1-6 | TRBV20-1 | CSAYRDARNNSPLHF
TRBJ2-5 | TRBV5-6 | CASSLKTGSETQYF